This record looks at one TCR beta chain sequence and its context. This record belongs to a study of blood T cell repertoires in COVID-19. The protocol was immunoSEQ multiplex PCR, while the TCRdb copy is restricted to in-frame clones and leaves out a portion. The data show 350,000 to 550,000 clones, with around 88% seen just once and about 4.5% held by the top ten. The CDR3 runs 14 residues. Germline CDR1 reads SGHNT; CDR2 reads YYREEE (reference sequence). V lost 0 bases to trimming and J lost 9 bases; unmatched junction nucleotides: 7. This TCR came from a woman aged 30 to 39 with acute or convalescent COVID-19. The specimen sequenced was peripheral blood. V usage is TRBV5-4 and J usage is TRBJ2-5, with 8 nucleotides matching TRBD2. Here the CDR3 reads CASSLASGLGAQYF. CDR3 in DNA: TGTGCCAGCAGCTTGGCTAGCGGGCTGGGGGCCCAGTACTTC.